This is a list of T cell receptor beta chains from one sample in a study of blood T cell repertoires in COVID-19. Method: immunoSEQ multiplex PCR; TCRdb's copy keeps in-frame clones and lacks some. The data show approximately 440,000 clones, roughly 87% seen once. Sequencing was performed on PBMCs or T cells enriched from blood (not recorded which). Source of these receptors: a woman aged 18-35 years who had recovered from COVID-19. Each CDR3 is given with its conserved first and last residue. The D gene is left open where the match is weak.

d_call | j_call | v_call | cdr3_aa
TRBD2 | TRBJ2-3 | TRBV12-5 | CASTGTSGGPATDTQYF
- | TRBJ1-5 | TRBV7-2 | CASSYDPQNDQPQHF
- | TRBJ1-2 | TRBV2 | CASSREGRGYTF
- | TRBJ1-3 | TRBV18 | CASSPGGSGDTIYF
- | TRBJ1-2 | TRBV3-1/TRBV3-2 | CASSQGIYGYTF
- | TRBJ2-1 | TRBV27 | CASSLSLTRLLSNEQFF
TRBD1 | TRBJ1-6 | TRBV9 | CASSSRGQNNSPLHF
TRBD1 | TRBJ1-1 | TRBV5-6 | CASSPRDRQTEAFF
- | TRBJ2-7 | TRBV2 | CASTESPSSYEQYF
TRBD2 | TRBJ2-5 | TRBV29-1 | CSVDASGQQETQYF
- | TRBJ1-1 | TRBV10-3 | CAISSGRMTNTEAFF
- | TRBJ1-3 | TRBV5-6 | CASSLRAGVGNTIYF
TRBD2 | TRBJ2-7 | TRBV15 | CATSRARGGDNSYEQYF
TRBD1 | TRBJ2-5 | TRBV5-4 | CASSYGQGAQETQYF
TRBD1 | TRBJ2-3 | TRBV7-9 | CASSPIQGIGTDTQYF
TRBD1 | TRBJ1-4 | TRBV7-9 | CASSLTGGINEKLFF
TRBD1 | TRBJ1-1 | TRBV19 | CASSPSTGMGTEAFF
- | TRBJ1-6 | TRBV5-6 | CASSLSISPLHF
- | TRBJ2-3 | TRBV30 | CAWSVLPSDTQYF
- | TRBJ1-2 | TRBV5-1 | CASGSSGAWEGYTF
- | TRBJ1-4 | TRBV5-4 | CASSFDSTATNEKLFF
- | TRBJ1-1 | TRBV2 | CASSEQGIGNTEAFF
TRBD2 | TRBJ2-1 | TRBV28 | CASIKGTSGGAGYNEQFF
- | TRBJ2-4 | TRBV19 | CASRPRGKNIQYF
TRBD1 | TRBJ2-1 | TRBV5-1 | CASSFTPTGGLTYNEQFF
TRBD1 | TRBJ1-2 | TRBV9 | CASSVTGQGSLYGYTF
- | TRBJ2-5 | TRBV30 | CAWRVRDSQETQYF
TRBD2 | TRBJ2-7 | TRBV5-1 | CASSVLSGGAAPYEQYF
- | TRBJ2-1 | TRBV7-9 | CASSLLENEQFF
TRBD1 | TRBJ1-4 | TRBV18 | CASSPGEDREGKLFF
- | TRBJ2-1 | TRBV12-3/TRBV12-4 | CASSHLTGEQFF
- | TRBJ1-1 | TRBV28 | CASISPNTEAFF
TRBD1 | TRBJ2-5 | TRBV7-6 | CASSPGQLQETQYF
- | TRBJ2-5 | TRBV25-1 | CASSDWVGGETQYF
- | TRBJ2-5 | TRBV10-1 | CASSPSSGIETQYF
- | TRBJ2-2 | TRBV5-5 | CASSWDTDTGELFF
TRBD1 | TRBJ1-5 | TRBV4-1 | CASSLLTGGQNQPQHF
- | TRBJ1-6 | TRBV5-7 | CASSLFIYTGTYNSPLHF
- | TRBJ2-1 | TRBV23-1 | CALSRAYNEQFF
- | TRBJ1-1 | TRBV19 | CASSMDRQLNTEAFF
- | TRBJ1-5 | TRBV2 | CASKGGLSNQPQHF
TRBD1 | TRBJ2-3 | TRBV7-6 | CASSPGPGQGSTDTQYF
- | TRBJ1-1 | TRBV12-2 | CASPPKDRSLVSNTEAFF